The 7 T cell receptor beta chains below were found in one sample sequenced in a study of blood T cell repertoires in COVID-19. TCRdb's copy holds only in-frame clones and misses some; the assay was immunoSEQ multiplex PCR. The table has 200,000 or so clones, 86% seen once. The sample consisted of peripheral blood. Receptors originate from a woman aged 45-59 years with acute or convalescent COVID-19.

V gene TRBV19 combines with J gene TRBJ2-2; 14 bases match TRBD2. Germline assignment: CDR1 LNHDA and CDR2 SQIVND (reference sequence). With V trimmed by 4 bases and J by 4 bases, 8 bases remained unmatched. The length of the CDR3 is 18 residues. The chain's CDR3 is CASSRPGLAGVGTGELFF. As DNA, the CDR3 is TGTGCCAGTAGTAGGCCGGGACTAGCGGGAGTGGGCACCGGGGAGCTGTTTTTT.

This clone appeared a single time. The rearrangement uses TRBV6-5 and TRBJ2-6; the D is unclear. The V end lost 7 bases, the J end lost 1 base, and 8 bases lay between the germline ends. This CDR3 is 14 amino acids long. Germline V gene data show CDR1 as MNHEY and CDR2 as SVGAGI. CDR3 residues: CASTGQSGANVLTF. CDR3 DNA: TGTGCCAGCACTGGGCAGTCTGGGGCCAACGTCCTGACTTTC.

The V gene is TRBV19, the J gene TRBJ1-5; D gene unclear. This CDR3 has 15 residues. From germline, CDR1 is LNHDA and CDR2 SQIVND (reference sequence). V lost 1 base and J lost 3, with 10 bases in between. CDR3 in DNA: TGTGCCAGTAGTATAGGACAAAGGATCAATCAGCCCCAGCATTTT. This translates into CASSIGQRINQPQHF.

This chain uses TRBV6-2 or TRBV6-3 with TRBJ2-7, with a possible D match to TRBD2 (5 bases). The CDR3 runs to 15 residues. Germline values: CDR1 MNHEY, CDR2 SVGEGT. Trimming left V 6 bases short and J 2 bases short, with 17 bases between. The CDR3 is CASSPRGYLAYEQYF. The CDR3 DNA is TGTGCCAGCAGCCCCCGGGGATATCTTGCCTACGAGCAGTACTTC.

This chain connects TRBV7-2 to TRBJ1-1; no firm D call. Germline V gene lookup returns CDR1 SGHTA and CDR2 FQGNSA. The CDR3 length is 14 residues. V lost 1 base and J 2 bases, leaving 8 bases between the germline ends. The CDR3 region is CASSLVPINTEAFF. The DNA of the CDR3 is TGTGCCAGCAGCTTAGTACCTATTAACACTGAAGCTTTCTTT.

The chain joins TRBV6-2 or TRBV6-3 to TRBJ2-7, with D possibly being TRBD2 (6 bases). V lost 0 bases and J lost 6, with 27 bases in between. There are 19 residues in the CDR3. CDR1 is MNHEY, CDR2 SVGEGT, per germline. The CDR3 region is CASSYSMGGPRLLVFEQYF. Here the CDR3 DNA reads TGTGCCAGCAGTTACTCAATGGGAGGCCCTCGGCTACTCGTATTCGAGCAGTACTTC.

The chain carries TRBV24-1 and TRBJ1-2; D gene uncertain. The V and J ends lost 4 bases and 8 bases respectively, with 13 bases between them. The CDR3 has 13 residues. Germline CDR1 is KGHDR and CDR2 is SFDVKD. This chain's CDR3 is CATSDPFRGGYTF. The CDR3 coding sequence is TGTGCCACCAGTGACCCTTTTCGGGGAGGCTACACCTTC.